The T cell receptor beta chain described here comes from a study of shared clonotypes between healthy human individuals. Points on this clone: Its matching antigen is unknown.

After removal of 0 bases from V and 4 bases from J, the junction contained 5 bases not matched to a gene. Looked up from germline, CDR1 is SGDLS and CDR2 is YYNGEE. The CDR3 spans 15 residues. Whole-study findings and limits: It was expected that sequencing depth would affect clonotype sharing among donors.

Terminally differentiated effector memory CD45RA+ cells were excluded by CCR7 positive selection of CD45RO-negative cells. Measured with immunoSEQ multiplex PCR; TCRdb has only the in-frame clones, and not every one. The sample carries 1.5 million to 2.5 million clones, about 95% recorded once. The source of this sequence is a man aged 18 to 30 in good health. The chain couples TRBV9 to TRBJ1-2, with 8 bases fitting TRBD1. Sequencing was performed on naive CD8+ T cells sorted from blood. The CDR3 DNA sequence: TGTGCCAGCAGCGTAGCTCCAGGGGGCGGCTATGGCTACACCTTC. Translation gives CASSVAPGGGYGYTF.